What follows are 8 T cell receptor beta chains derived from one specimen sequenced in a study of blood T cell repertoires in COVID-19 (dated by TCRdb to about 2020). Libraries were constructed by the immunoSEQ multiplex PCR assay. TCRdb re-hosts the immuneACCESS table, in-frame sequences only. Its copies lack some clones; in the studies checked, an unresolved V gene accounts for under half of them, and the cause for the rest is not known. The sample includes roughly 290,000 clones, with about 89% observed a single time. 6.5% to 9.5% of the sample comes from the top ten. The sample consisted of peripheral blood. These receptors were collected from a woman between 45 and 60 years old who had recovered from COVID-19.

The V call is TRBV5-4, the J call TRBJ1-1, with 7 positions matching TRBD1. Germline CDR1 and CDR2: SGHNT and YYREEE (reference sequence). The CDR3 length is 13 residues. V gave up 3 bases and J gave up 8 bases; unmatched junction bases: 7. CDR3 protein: CASSSRMTGEAFF. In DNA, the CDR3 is TGTGCCAGCAGCTCTCGGATGACAGGGGAAGCTTTCTTT.

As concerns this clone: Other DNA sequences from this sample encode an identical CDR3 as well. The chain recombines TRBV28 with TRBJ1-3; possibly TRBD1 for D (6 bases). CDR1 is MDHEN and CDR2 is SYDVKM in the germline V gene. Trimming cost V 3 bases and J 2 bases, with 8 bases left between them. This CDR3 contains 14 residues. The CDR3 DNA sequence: TGTGCCAGCAGTTTCCGGACAGCTGGAAACACCATATATTTT. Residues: CASSFRTAGNTIYF.

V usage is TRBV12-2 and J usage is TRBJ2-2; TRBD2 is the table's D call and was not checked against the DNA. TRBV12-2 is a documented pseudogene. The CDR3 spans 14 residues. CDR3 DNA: TGTGCAAGTCGCGCCGGTTCTTCTCTCGGGGAGCTGTTTTTT. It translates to CASRAGSSLGELFF.

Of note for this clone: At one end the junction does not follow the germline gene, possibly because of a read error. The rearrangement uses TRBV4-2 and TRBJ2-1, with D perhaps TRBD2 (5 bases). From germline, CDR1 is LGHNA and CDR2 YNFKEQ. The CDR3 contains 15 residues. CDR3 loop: CASSTDPGSYDEQFF. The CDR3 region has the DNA TGTGCCAGCAGCACCGATCCGGGGTCCTACGATGAGCAGTTCTTC.

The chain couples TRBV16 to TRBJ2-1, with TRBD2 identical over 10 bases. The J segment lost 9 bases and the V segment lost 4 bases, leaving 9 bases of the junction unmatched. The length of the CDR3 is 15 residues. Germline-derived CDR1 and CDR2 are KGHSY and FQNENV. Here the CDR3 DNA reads TGTGCCAGCAGCCCCTCCAGCGGGAGGGCCGGTGAGCAGTTCTTC. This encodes CASSPSSGRAGEQFF.

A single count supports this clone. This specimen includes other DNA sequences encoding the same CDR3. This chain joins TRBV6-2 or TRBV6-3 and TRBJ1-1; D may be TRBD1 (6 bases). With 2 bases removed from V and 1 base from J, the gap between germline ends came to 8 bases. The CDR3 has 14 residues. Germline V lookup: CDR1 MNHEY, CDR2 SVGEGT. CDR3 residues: CASSYLQGNTEAFF. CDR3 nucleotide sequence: TGTGCCAGCAGTTACCTACAGGGGAACACTGAAGCTTTCTTT.

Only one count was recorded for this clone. The CDR3 region is CASSQSPEAFF. DNA for the CDR3: TGTGCCAGCAGTCAAAGCCCTGAAGCTTTCTTT. This chain uses TRBV28 with TRBJ1-1, with D hard to call. The CDR3 is made up of 11 amino acids. V gave up 5 bases and J gave up 6 bases, with 7 bases separating them. Germline CDR1 reads MDHEN; CDR2 reads SYDVKM.

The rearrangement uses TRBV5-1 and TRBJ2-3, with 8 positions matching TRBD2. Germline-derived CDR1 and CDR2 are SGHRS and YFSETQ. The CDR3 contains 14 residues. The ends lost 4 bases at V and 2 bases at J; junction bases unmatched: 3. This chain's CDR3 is CASSSGGSTDTQYF. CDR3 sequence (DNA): TGCGCCAGCAGCAGCGGGGGCTCCACAGATACGCAGTATTTT.